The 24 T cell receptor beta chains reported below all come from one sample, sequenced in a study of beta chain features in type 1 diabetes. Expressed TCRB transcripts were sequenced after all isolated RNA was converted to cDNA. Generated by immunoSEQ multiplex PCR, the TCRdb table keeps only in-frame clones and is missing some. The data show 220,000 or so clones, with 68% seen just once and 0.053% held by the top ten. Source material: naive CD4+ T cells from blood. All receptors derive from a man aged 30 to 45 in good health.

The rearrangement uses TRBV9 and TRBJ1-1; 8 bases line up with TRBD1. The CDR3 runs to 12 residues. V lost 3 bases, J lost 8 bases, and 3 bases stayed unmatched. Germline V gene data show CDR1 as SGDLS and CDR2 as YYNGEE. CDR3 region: CASSAGTGEAFF. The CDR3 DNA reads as TGTGCCAGCAGCGCGGGGACAGGAGAAGCTTTCTTT.

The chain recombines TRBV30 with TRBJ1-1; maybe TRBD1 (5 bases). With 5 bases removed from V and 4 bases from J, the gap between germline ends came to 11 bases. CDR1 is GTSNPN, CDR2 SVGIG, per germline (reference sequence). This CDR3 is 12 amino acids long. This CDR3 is CAWGGERTEAFF. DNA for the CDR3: TGTGCCTGGGGAGGGGAACGCACTGAAGCTTTCTTT.

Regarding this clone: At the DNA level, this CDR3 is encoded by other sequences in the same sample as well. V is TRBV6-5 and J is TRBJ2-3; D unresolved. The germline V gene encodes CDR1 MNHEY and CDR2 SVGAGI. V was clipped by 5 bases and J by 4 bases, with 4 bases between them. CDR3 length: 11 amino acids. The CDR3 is CASSRADTQYF. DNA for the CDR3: TGTGCCAGCAGTAGGGCAGATACGCAGTATTTT.

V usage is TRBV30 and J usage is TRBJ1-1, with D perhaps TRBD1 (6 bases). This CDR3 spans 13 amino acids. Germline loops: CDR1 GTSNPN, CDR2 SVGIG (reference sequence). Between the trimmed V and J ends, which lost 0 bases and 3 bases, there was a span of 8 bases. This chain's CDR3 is CAWSVNRDTEAFF. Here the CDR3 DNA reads TGTGCCTGGAGTGTTAACAGGGACACTGAAGCTTTCTTT. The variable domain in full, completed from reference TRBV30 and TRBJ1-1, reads SQTIHQWPATLVQPVGSPLSLECTVEGTSNPNLYWYRQAAGRGLQLLFYSVGIGQISSEVPQNLSASRPQDRQFILSSKKLLLSDSGFYLCAWSVNRDTEAFFGQGTRLTVV.

The CDR3 is CASSKTSGRAGEQFF. The CDR3 nucleotides are TGTGCCAGCAGTAAGACTAGCGGGAGGGCCGGTGAGCAGTTCTTC. This chain joins TRBV2 and TRBJ2-1, with 14 bases lining up with TRBD2. Germline CDR1 SNHLY, CDR2 FYNNEI. Germline trimming cut 5 bases from V and 9 bases from J; bases unmatched to any gene: 6. The CDR3 totals 15 residues.

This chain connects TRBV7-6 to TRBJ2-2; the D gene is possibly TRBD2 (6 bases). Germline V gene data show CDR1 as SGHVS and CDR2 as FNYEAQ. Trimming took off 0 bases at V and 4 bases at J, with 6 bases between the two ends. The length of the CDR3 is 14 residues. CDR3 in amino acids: CASSLAEGTGELFF. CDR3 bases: TGTGCCAGCAGCTTAGCGGAGGGCACCGGGGAGCTGTTTTTT.

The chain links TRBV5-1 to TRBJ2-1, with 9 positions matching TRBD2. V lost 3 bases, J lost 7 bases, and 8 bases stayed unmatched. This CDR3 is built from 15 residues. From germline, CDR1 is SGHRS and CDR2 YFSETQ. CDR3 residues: CASSYEGLAENEQFF. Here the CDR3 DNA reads TGCGCCAGCAGCTACGAGGGACTAGCCGAAAATGAGCAGTTCTTC. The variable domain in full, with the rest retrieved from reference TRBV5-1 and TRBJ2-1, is KAGVTQTPRYLIKTRGQQVTLSCSPISGHRSVSWYQQTPGQGLQFLFEYFSETQRNKGNFPGRFSGRQFSNSRSEMNVSTLELGDSALYLCASSYEGLAENEQFFGPGTRLTVL.

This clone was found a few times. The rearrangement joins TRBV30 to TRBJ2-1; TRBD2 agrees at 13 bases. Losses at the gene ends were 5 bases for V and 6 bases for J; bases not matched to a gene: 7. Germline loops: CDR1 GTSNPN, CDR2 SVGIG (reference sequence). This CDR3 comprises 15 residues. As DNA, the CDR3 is TGTGCCTGGGCCGGGACTAGCGGGACAGGCAATGAGCAGTTCTTC. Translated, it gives CAWAGTSGTGNEQFF.

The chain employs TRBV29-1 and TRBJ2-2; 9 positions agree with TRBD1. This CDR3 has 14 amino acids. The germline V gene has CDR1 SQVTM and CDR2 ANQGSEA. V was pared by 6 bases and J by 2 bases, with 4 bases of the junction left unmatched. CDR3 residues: CSVYRGRNTGELFF. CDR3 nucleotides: TGCAGCGTCTACAGGGGGCGCAACACCGGGGAGCTGTTTTTT.

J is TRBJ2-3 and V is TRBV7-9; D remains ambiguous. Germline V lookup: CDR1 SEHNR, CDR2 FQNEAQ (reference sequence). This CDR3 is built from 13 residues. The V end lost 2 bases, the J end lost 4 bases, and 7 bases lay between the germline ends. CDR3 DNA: TGTGCCAGCAGCTTAAGGCTATCAGATACGCAGTATTTT. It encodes CASSLRLSDTQYF.

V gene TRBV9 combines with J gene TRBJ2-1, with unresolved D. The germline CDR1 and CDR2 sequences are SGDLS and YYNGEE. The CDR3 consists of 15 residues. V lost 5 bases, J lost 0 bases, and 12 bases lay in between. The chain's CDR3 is CASRSDASSYNEQFF. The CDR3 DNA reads TGTGCCAGCAGATCGGACGCAAGCTCCTACAATGAGCAGTTCTTC.

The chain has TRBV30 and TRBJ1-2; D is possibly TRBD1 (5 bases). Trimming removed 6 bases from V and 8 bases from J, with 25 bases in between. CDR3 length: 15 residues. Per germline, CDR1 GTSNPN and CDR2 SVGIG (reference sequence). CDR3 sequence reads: CACTRDFATTHGYTF. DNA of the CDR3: TGTGCCTGCACCCGGGACTTCGCTACCACCCACGGCTACACCTTC.

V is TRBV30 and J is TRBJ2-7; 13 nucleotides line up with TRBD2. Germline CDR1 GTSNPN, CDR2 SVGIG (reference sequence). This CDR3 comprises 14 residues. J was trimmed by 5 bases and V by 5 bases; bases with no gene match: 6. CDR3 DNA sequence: TGTGCCTGGGTACTAGCGGGAGGGCCTCACGAGCAGTACTTC. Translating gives CAWVLAGGPHEQYF.

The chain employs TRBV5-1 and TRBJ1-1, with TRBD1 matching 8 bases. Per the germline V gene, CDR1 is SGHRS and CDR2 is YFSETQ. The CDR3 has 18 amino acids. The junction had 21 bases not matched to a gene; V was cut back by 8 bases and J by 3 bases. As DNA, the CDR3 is TGCGCCAGGCCACTGGGGCAGGGGGCCTCTATGCTGGACACTGAAGCTTTCTTT. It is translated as CARPLGQGASMLDTEAFF. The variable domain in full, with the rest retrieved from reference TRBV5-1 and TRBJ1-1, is KAGVTQTPRYLIKTRGQQVTLSCSPISGHRSVSWYQQTPGQGLQFLFEYFSETQRNKGNFPGRFSGRQFSNSRSEMNVSTLELGDSALYLCARPLGQGASMLDTEAFFGQGTRLTVV.

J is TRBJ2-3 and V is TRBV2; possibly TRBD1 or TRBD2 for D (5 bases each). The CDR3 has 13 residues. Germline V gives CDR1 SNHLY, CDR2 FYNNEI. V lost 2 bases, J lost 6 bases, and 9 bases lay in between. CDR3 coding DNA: TGTGCCAGCAGTGAACAGGGCGGGGATACGCAGTATTTT. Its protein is CASSEQGGDTQYF.

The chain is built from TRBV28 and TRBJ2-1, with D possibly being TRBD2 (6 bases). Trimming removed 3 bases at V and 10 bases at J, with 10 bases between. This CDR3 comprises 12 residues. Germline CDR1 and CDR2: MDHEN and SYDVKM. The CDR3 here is CASSFGGLEQFF. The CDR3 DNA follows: TGTGCCAGCAGTTTCGGGGGTTTGGAGCAGTTCTTC.

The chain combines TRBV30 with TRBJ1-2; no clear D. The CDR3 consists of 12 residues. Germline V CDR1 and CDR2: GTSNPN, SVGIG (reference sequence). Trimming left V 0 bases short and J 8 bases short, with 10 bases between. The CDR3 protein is CAWSVGGLGYTF. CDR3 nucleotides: TGTGCCTGGAGTGTAGGAGGGCTCGGCTACACCTTC.

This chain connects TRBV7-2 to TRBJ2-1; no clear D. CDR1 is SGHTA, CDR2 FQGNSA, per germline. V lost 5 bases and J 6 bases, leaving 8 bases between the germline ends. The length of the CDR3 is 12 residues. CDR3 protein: CASSVDFNEQFF. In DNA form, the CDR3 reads TGTGCCAGCAGCGTCGACTTCAATGAGCAGTTCTTC.

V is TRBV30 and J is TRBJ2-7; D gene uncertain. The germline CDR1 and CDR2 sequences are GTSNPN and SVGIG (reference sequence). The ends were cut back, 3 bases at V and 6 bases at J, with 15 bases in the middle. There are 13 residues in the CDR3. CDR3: CAWRGSGLGEQYF. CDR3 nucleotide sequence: TGTGCCTGGAGGGGAAGTGGGCTCGGCGAGCAGTACTTC.

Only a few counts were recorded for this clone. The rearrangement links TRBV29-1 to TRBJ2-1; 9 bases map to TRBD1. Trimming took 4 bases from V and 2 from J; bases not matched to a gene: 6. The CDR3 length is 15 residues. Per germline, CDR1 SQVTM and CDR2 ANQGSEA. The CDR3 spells CSVAGTGQAYNEQFF. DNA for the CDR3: TGCAGCGTTGCCGGGACAGGGCAAGCCTACAATGAGCAGTTCTTC.

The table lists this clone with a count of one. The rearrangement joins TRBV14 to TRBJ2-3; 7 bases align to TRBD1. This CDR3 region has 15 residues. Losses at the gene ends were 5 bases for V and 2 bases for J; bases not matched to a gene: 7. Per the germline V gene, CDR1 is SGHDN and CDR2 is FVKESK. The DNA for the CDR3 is TGTGCCAGCAGCAGACGGACAGGAGCCACAGATACGCAGTATTTT. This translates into CASSRRTGATDTQYF. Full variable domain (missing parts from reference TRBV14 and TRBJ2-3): EAGVTQFPSHSVIEKGQTVTLRCDPISGHDNLYWYRRVMGKEIKFLLHFVKESKQDESGMPNNRFLAERTGGTYSTLKVQPAELEDSGVYFCASSRRTGATDTQYFGPGTRLTVL.

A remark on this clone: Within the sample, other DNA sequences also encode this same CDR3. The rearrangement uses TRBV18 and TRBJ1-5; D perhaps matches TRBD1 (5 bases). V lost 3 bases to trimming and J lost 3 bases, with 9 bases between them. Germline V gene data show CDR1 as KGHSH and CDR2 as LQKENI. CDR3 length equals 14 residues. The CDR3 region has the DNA TGTGCCAGCTCACCCGCAGGGTCCAATCAGCCCCAGCATTTT. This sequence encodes CASSPAGSNQPQHF.

The CDR3 reads CASSQARSPLHF. CDR3 bases: TGTGCCAGCAGCCAAGCCCGGTCACCCCTCCACTTT. The rearrangement uses TRBV14 and TRBJ1-6; D gene ambiguous. The germline V gene encodes CDR1 SGHDN and CDR2 FVKESK. CDR3 size: 12 residues. The V end lost 1 base, the J end lost 10 bases, and 5 bases lay between the germline ends.

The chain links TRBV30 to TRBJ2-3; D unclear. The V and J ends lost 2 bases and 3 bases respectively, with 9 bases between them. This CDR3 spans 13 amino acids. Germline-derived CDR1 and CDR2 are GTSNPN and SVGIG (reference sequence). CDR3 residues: CAWSTATTDTQYF. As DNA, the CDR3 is TGTGCCTGGAGTACGGCGACTACAGATACGCAGTATTTT.